This T cell receptor (beta chain) was recovered during a study of control samples from healthy donors and cancer patients. The junction had 18 bases not matched to a gene; V was cut back by 3 bases and J by 4 bases. Germline lookup yields CDR1 MNHNS and CDR2 SASEGT. This CDR3 spans 19 amino acids. Measured with immunoSEQ multiplex PCR; TCRdb has only the in-frame clones, and not every one. The sample has more than 25,000 clones, roughly 94% seen once. This clonotype was obtained from a man aged 60 to 69 in good health. Input material: blood. V is TRBV6-1 and J is TRBJ2-1; 7 nucleotides line up with TRBD1. The CDR3 DNA follows: TGTGCCAGCAGTGATACTCTGTCTTGGACAGGTAGGGTATACAATGAGCAGTTCTTC. It specifies CASSDTLSWTGRVYNEQFF.